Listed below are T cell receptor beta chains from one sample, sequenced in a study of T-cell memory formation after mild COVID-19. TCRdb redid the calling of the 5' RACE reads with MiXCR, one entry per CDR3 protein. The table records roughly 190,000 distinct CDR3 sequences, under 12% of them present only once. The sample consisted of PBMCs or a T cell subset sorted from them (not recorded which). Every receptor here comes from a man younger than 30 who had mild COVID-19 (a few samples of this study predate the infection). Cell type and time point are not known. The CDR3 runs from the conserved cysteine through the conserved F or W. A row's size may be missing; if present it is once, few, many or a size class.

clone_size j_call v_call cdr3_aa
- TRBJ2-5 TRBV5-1 CASSFQTGRLGYQETQYF
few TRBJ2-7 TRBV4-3 CASSQQHQAATYEQYF
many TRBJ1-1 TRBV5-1 CASSEQGFGTEAFF
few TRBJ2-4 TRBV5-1 CASSPSQGGPIENIQYF
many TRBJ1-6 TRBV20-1 CSASPTDSSPRLALHF
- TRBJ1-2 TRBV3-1 CATSHETGGTYGYTF
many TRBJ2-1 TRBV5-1 CASSRPGLAEQFF
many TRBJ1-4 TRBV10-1 CASSESASNEKLFF
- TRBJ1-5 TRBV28 CASSTGQSRPQHF
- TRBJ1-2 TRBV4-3 CASSQDPGRGDYGYTF
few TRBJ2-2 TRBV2 CASRRLAASGELFF
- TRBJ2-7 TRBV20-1 CSAPQAGLRKQYF
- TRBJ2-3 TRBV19 CASSERGGLGDTQYF
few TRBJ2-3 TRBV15 CATSRAPRLASDTQYF
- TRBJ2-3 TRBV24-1 CATSEPDWPAAGTQYF
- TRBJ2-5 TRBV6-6 CASSAGGTQYF
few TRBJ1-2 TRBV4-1 CASSQNGFGYTF
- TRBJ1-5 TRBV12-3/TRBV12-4 CASSLRGGVAYSNQPQHF
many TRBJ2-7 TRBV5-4 CASSPGSGGATYEQYF
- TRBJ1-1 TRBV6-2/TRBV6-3 CASSSVPNYGAFF
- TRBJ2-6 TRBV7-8 CASSLVPRGRAGANVLTF
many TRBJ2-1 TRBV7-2 CASSLGMSSYNEQFF
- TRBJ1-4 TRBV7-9 CASSLAGRSGEKLFF
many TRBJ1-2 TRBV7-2 CASSLRDLNYGYTF
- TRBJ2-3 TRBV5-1 CARSLIAGGRTDTQYF
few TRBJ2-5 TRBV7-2 CATARGRQETQYF
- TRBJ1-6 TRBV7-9 CASSLGTGANSPLHF
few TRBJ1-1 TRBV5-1 CASSLGGRFGFRNTEAFF
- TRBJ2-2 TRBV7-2 CASSLVLVTGELFF
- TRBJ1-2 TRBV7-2 CASSLVASSFYGYTF
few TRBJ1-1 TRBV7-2 CASSPYRGNTEAFF
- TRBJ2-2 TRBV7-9 CASSLLRGANTNPGELFF
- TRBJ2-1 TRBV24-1 CATSDSGGRNEQFF
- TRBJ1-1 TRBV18 CASSGGPNTEAFF
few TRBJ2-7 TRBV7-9 CASSSSGGDEQYF
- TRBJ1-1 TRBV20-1 CSASVPTEAFF
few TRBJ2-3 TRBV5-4 CASSLSGREDTQYF
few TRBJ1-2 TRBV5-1 CASSAGSTYGYTF
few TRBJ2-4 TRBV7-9 CASSLTEGKNIQYF
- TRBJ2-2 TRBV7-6 CASSQSDYNTGELFF
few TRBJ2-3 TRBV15 CATSRDRGITDTQYF
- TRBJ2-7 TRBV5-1 CASSLAVGETYEQYF
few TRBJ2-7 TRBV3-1 CASSWPGQGIYEQYF
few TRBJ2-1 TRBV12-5 CASGFVGGQLYNEQFF
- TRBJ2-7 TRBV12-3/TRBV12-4 CASRPDGTSLFPSSYEQYF
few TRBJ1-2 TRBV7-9 CASSDSYSLYTF
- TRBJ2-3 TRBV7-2 CASSPPSGGATDTQYF
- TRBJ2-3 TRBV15 CATSRIMPDTQYF
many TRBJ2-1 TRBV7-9 CASSVGFLVEQFF
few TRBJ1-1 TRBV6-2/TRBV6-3 CASSSLGRTNTEAFF